This T cell receptor beta chain derives from a study of CD8 T cells in Susac syndrome (dated by TCRdb to about 2019). As for the study more broadly: The study used repertoire sequencing to test whether antigen drove CD8+ T cell activation and differentiation in Susac syndrome.

RNA was extracted using the RNeasy kit, and roughly 0.5 to 1 ug of the RNA was reverse transcribed with random hexamers. The immunoSEQ multiplex PCR assay, covering 54 Vbeta and 13 Jbeta segments, was used to amplify TCR beta CDR3 regions. Bias from PCR amplification was corrected by using a synthetic template baseline for primer optimization and for computational correction. On the authors' methods: Only productive sequences were kept, with reads annotated to V, D and J genes according to IMGT and analyzed in immunoSEQ Analyzer. Clonality was calculated as one minus the Shannon entropy normalized by log2 of the number of productive unique sequences. For each patient and control, public and private clones were evaluated within the 100 most prevalent clones. Clones were defined as Susac-specific if absent from the healthy and MS cohorts, from over a thousand published viral clones and from other ImmuneACCESS disease sequences. TCRdb reworked the public reads: Q25 trimming with fastp, MiXCR clone assembly, productive beta chains retained. Records with the same CDR3 protein are collapsed into one entry carrying the most frequent genes and DNA. TCRdb, rather than the study authors, made the V and J calls. The sample data list more than 250,000 distinct CDR3 sequences, and around 92% of these were observed just once. Roughly 0.059% of the sample rests with the top ten.

High-throughput TCR beta sequencing profiled peripheral blood CD8+ and CD4+ T cells from healthy donors, Susac syndrome patients and multiple sclerosis patients. The multiple sclerosis controls were treatment-naive patients who had stable or active relapsing-remitting disease and met the revised McDonald criteria. Bulk CD8+ and CD4+ T cells were purified by magnetic negative isolation, whereas CD8+ TEMRA cells were enriched by FACS. Blood was drawn into EDTA tubes, processed within 24 hours, and PBMCs were isolated by density gradient centrifugation. PBMCs intended for TCR sequencing were cryopreserved in liquid nitrogen and were subsequently thawed in a 37 degrees C water bath. The sorted or isolated CD4+, CD8+ and CD8+ TEMRA cells reached a purity of at least 90%. Broader findings and caveats from the paper: The study acknowledged that relatively few individuals were included in the TCR sequencing and HLA analysis.

Notes on this clonotype: The specificity of this receptor is unknown. No base quality values were provided; no much bigger clone lies one nucleotide off.

Sequencing used CD4+ T cells from PBMCs. The clonotype originates from a human donor with multiple sclerosis.

This receptor has the CDR3 CAWRGPSYEQYF. The DNA reads TGTGCCTGGCGAGGACCCTCCTACGAGCAGTACTTC. The V gene is TRBV30 and the J gene is TRBJ2-7; there is no confident call for the D gene. From the cysteine up to the phenylalanine, the CDR3 has a length of 12 residues. The only DNA kept is the CDR3, 36 bases in frame from the first base. V is cut by 5 bases and J by 0 bases, and the space between the germline ends is 8 bases. Looking up the germline V gene (reference sequence) yields CDR1 GTSNPN and CDR2 SVGIG.